The rows below give T cell receptor beta chains drawn from one sample of a study of post-analysis software for immune sequencing data. TCRdb re-called the PCR reads through MiXCR, storing one row per CDR3 protein. The sample holds approximately 730,000 distinct CDR3 sequences, just under 30% seen once. The sequenced sample was blood. The receptors originated from a girl under 18 with multiple sclerosis. The CDR3 runs from the conserved cysteine through the conserved F or W. Fields, in order: D gene, clone size, V gene, J gene, CDR3 DNA, CDR3 protein. The D gene is left open where the match is weak. Rows give clone size only sometimes, using once, few, many, or a class for an expanded clone.

>.|few|TRBV27|TRBJ2-1
TGTGCCAGCAGTTTGGGACCAGCGGGTGAGCAGTTCTTC
CASSLGPAGEQFF
>.|few|TRBV7-9|TRBJ2-7
TGTGCCAGCAGCGGAGGTAGGGCAGGGGTTACCTACGAGCAGTACTTC
CASSGGRAGVTYEQYF
>TRBD2|.|TRBV11-2|TRBJ2-1
TGTGCCAGCAGCTTAGGAGCGGGGTGGGTGCAGTTCTTC
CASSLGAGWVQFF
>.|.|TRBV27|TRBJ1-2
TGTGCCAGCAGTTTATCGGCCCTGAGTAATGGCTACACCTTC
CASSLSALSNGYTF
>.|.|TRBV7-9|TRBJ2-3
TGTGGCAGCAGCTTGGGGACAGATACGCAGTATTTT
CGSSLGTDTQYF
>.|few|TRBV5-1|TRBJ1-1
TGCGCCAGCAGCCTCGTAACAGGAGGAAAGAACACTGAAGCTTTCTTT
CASSLVTGGKNTEAFF
>.|few|TRBV6-5|TRBJ1-5
TGTGCCAGCAGTTACCCCATCCGGGCCGGCAATCAGCCCCAGCATTTT
CASSYPIRAGNQPQHF
>.|.|TRBV28|TRBJ2-3
TGTGCCAGCAGTTTATCGTCGGGCCCTAGCACAGATACGCAGTATTTT
CASSLSSGPSTDTQYF
>.|.|TRBV12-3/TRBV12-4|TRBJ1-5
TGTGCCAGCAGTCTTAGAGGGGACCGTGGTAAGCCCCAGCATTTT
CASSLRGDRGKPQHF
>.|.|TRBV20-1|TRBJ2-7
TGCAGTGCCGCCCTGGGTAGTAGGGACCACGAGCAGTACTTC
CSAALGSRDHEQYF
>.|.|TRBV20-1|TRBJ1-2
TGCAGTGCTCGGAGGGGCCCCACTACGGGCTATGGCTACACCTTC
CSARRGPTTGYGYTF
>TRBD1|many|TRBV20-1|TRBJ2-7
TGCAGTGCTAGAGAACAGGGGGCCTCCGAGCAGTACTTC
CSAREQGASEQYF
>.|few|TRBV6-1|TRBJ2-3
TGTGCCAGCAGTGAACTATACAGGAATACAGATACGCAGTATTTT
CASSELYRNTDTQYF
>.|.|TRBV28|TRBJ1-5
TGTGCCAGCAGTTTAATCGGTCACAATAGCAATCAGCCCCAGCATTTT
CASSLIGHNSNQPQHF
>.|few|TRBV20-1|TRBJ1-5
TGCAGTGCTAGAGGGGGAGAGCTTAATCAGCCCCAGCATTTT
CSARGGELNQPQHF
>.|.|TRBV28|TRBJ1-2
TGTGCCAGCAGTTTATTACCACGCCTGGGGGGCTACACCTTC
CASSLLPRLGGYTF
>TRBD2|.|TRBV20-1|TRBJ2-5
TGCAGTGCTAGAGGGGGGGGACGAGGTGGGACCCAGTACTTC
CSARGGGRGGTQYF
>TRBD2|.|TRBV12-3/TRBV12-4|TRBJ2-5
TGTGCCGACTCGCGGGGGGCCAGGGAGACCCAGTACTTC
CADSRGARETQYF
>.|.|TRBV20-1|TRBJ1-5
TGCAGTGCTGAACAGGGCGACGCCCAGCATTTT
CSAEQGDAQHF
>.|.|TRBV5-4|TRBJ2-1
TGTGCCAGCAGCCATGAGCTACATGGGAATGAGCAGTTCTTC
CASSHELHGNEQFF
>.|.|TRBV5-1|TRBJ2-2
TGCGCCAGCAGCTTGGCGGGAGCCAACACCGGGGAGCTGTTTTTT
CASSLAGANTGELFF
>.|.|TRBV5-1|TRBJ2-3
TGCGCCAGCAGCTTGGCCCTCGACAGGCAGGCAGATACGCAGTATTTT
CASSLALDRQADTQYF
>.|.|TRBV28|TRBJ1-2
TGTGCCAGCAGTTTATCGGCAGGTCAAGCGGGGGGCTACACCTTC
CASSLSAGQAGGYTF
>.|.|TRBV12-3/TRBV12-4|TRBJ2-1
TGTGCCAGCAGTTTTCTCCAGGGCGCCTACAATGAGCAGTTATTC
CASSFLQGAYNEQLF
>TRBD1|.|TRBV5-5|TRBJ1-4
TGTGCCAGCAGATCATTAATCAGGACAGGCCACACGTCTGGTGAAAAACTGTTTTTT
CASRSLIRTGHTSGEKLFF
>TRBD2|few|TRBV10-3|TRBJ2-3
TGTGCCACCCAACTAGCGGGAGGGCCATCAGATACGCAGTATTTT
CATQLAGGPSDTQYF
>TRBD1|.|TRBV27|TRBJ1-5
TGTGCCAGCAGTTCGAAATGGGACAGGGCAAATCAGCCCCAGCATTTT
CASSSKWDRANQPQHF
>TRBD1|once|TRBV9|TRBJ2-1
TGTGCCGGCAGCAACTCCGGGACAGATGACAATGAGCAGTTCTTC
CAGSNSGTDDNEQFF
>.|.|TRBV6-5|TRBJ1-2
TGTGTCAGCAGTTACTCGAAGGGGCCAGGCTATGGCTACACCTTC
CVSSYSKGPGYGYTF
>.|many|TRBV5-1|TRBJ2-4
TGCGCCAGCTCACAGGGTGACATTCAGTACTTC
CASSQGDIQYF
>.|.|TRBV25-1|TRBJ2-7
TGTGCCAGCAGTGGAAAGGGGCGCTACGAGCAGTACTTC
CASSGKGRYEQYF
>.|.|TRBV29-1|TRBJ2-1
TGCAGCGTTCATGGGGGTTTCACTACCTACAATGAGCAGTTCTTC
CSVHGGFTTYNEQFF